The 21 T cell receptor beta chains given below trace back to one sample, sequenced in a study of cytomegalovirus exposure and HLA in healthy donors. Vbeta (60) and Jbeta (13) primers were used in the PCR. Method: immunoSEQ multiplex PCR; TCRdb's copy keeps in-frame clones and lacks some. The data show 150,000 or so clones, more than 60% seen once. Material: PBMCs. Every receptor here comes from a man between 40 and 49 years old in good health and CMV-seronegative.

The chain couples TRBV29-1 to TRBJ1-2, with TRBD1 as a possible D gene (6 bases). This CDR3 contains 12 residues. Trimming stripped 7 bases from V and 0 bases from J, with 9 bases between. Germline assignment: CDR1 SQVTM and CDR2 ANQGSEA. For the CDR3, the DNA is TGCAGCGGAACAGGGACTAACTATGGCTACACCTTC. Translation gives CSGTGTNYGYTF.

The gene calls are TRBV6-5 and TRBJ1-3, with D unclear. Per germline, CDR1 MNHEY and CDR2 SVGAGI. V shed 0 bases and J shed 0 bases, with 6 bases lying between them. CDR3 length equals 15 residues. CDR3 in DNA: TGTGCCAGCAGTTACTCCGCGGACTCTGGAAACACCATATATTTT. Amino acids: CASSYSADSGNTIYF.

Only a few counts were recorded for this clone. This sequence joins TRBV7-9 and TRBJ2-1, with 7 bases that match TRBD2. J lost 9 bases, V lost 4 bases, and 0 bases had no gene match. The CDR3 is 11 amino acids. Germline assignment: CDR1 SEHNR and CDR2 FQNEAQ (reference sequence). CDR3 DNA sequence: TGTGCCAGCAGCTGGGGGGGTGAGCAGTTCTTC. It is translated as CASSWGGEQFF.

The chain links TRBV9 to TRBJ2-1; D is perhaps TRBD2 (6 bases). CDR3 length: 15 amino acids. Trimming removed 2 bases at V and 4 bases at J, with 13 bases between. Germline V lookup: CDR1 SGDLS, CDR2 YYNGEE. The CDR3 DNA reads TGTGCCAGCAGCGTCAATGGGCTAGCGTACAATGAGCAGTTCTTC. Translated, it gives CASSVNGLAYNEQFF.

This chain connects TRBV7-9 to TRBJ2-7, with 7 nucleotides matching TRBD2. V gave up 3 bases and J gave up 0 bases; unmatched junction bases: 5. CDR1 is SEHNR and CDR2 is FQNEAQ in the germline V gene (reference sequence). This CDR3 is 15 amino acids long. CDR3 coding DNA: TGTGCCAGCAGCTTTAGCGGGTTAGGCTCCTACGAGCAGTACTTC. Its translation is CASSFSGLGSYEQYF. Full variable domain (missing parts from reference TRBV7-9 and TRBJ2-7): DTGVSQNPRHKITKRGQNVTFRCDPISEHNRLYWYRQTLGQGPEFLTYFQNEAQLEKSRLLSDRFSAERPKGSFSTLEIQRTEQGDSAMYLCASSFSGLGSYEQYFGPGTRLTVT.

In its sample, this clone was seen once. This chain connects TRBV5-8 to TRBJ2-5; TRBD1 aligns across 10 bases. The CDR3 is 15 residues long. Germline CDR1 and CDR2: SGHTS and YDEGEE. The trim removed 9 bases at V and 0 bases at J, leaving 8 bases unmatched. For the CDR3, the DNA is TGTGCCAACAGACAGGGGGCGAATTACCAAGAGACCCAGTACTTC. This codes for CANRQGANYQETQYF.

The CDR3 region is CASSSHRGRLNTEAFF. For the CDR3, the DNA is TGTGCCAGCAGCTCTCACAGGGGACGATTGAACACTGAAGCTTTCTTT. The chain couples TRBV5-5 to TRBJ1-1; 7 bases are a match to TRBD1. The CDR3 length is 16 residues. Germline V gives CDR1 SGHKS, CDR2 YYEKEE (reference sequence). With 3 bases clipped from V and 0 bases from J, the junction kept 8 bases outside the gene matches.

This chain connects TRBV6-5 to TRBJ2-7; D call uncertain. This CDR3 is 15 amino acids long. Germline CDR1 and CDR2: MNHEY and SVGAGI. The V end was cut by 4 bases, the J end by 3 bases, with 16 bases between. The CDR3 spells CASSSQPPQFYEQYF. The CDR3 region has the DNA TGTGCCAGCAGTTCACAGCCCCCCCAGTTCTACGAGCAGTACTTC.

The chain is built from TRBV2 and TRBJ2-2; 7 bases line up with TRBD1. The V gene's germline CDR1 is SNHLY and CDR2 FYNNEI. This CDR3 contains 14 residues. V shed 4 bases, J shed 4 bases, and the junction held 3 bases outside the gene matches. The chain's CDR3 is CASSGQGSTGELFF. The CDR3 DNA reads as TGTGCCAGCAGTGGACAGGGCTCCACCGGGGAGCTGTTTTTT.

The chain links TRBV5-5 to TRBJ2-7; D unresolved. V dropped 1 base and J dropped 0 bases, with 8 bases sitting between them. CDR1 is SGHKS and CDR2 is YYEKEE in the germline V gene (reference sequence). This CDR3 has 14 amino acids. The CDR3 coding sequence is TGTGCCAGCAGCTTGTCGCCCAGCTCCTACGAGCAGTACTTC. It specifies CASSLSPSSYEQYF.

The chain recombines TRBV7-3 with TRBJ2-1, with TRBD1 identical over 7 bases. Trimming removed 1 base from V and 8 bases from J; junction bases left unmatched: 11. The CDR3 loop spans 16 amino acids. The germline gives CDR1 SGHTA, CDR2 FQGTGA. CDR3 coding DNA: TGTGCCAGCAGCTTAAGGAAGGGACAGTTGATCGATGAGCAGTTCTTC. Its translation: CASSLRKGQLIDEQFF.

The chain is built from TRBV5-4 and TRBJ2-1; D is undetermined. The CDR3 totals 12 residues. CDR1 is SGHNT and CDR2 is YYREEE in the germline V gene (reference sequence). Trimming stripped 7 bases from V and 3 bases from J, with 8 bases between. Here the CDR3 DNA reads TGTGCCAGCCTTTCAGGCTACAATGAGCAGTTCTTC. It is translated as CASLSGYNEQFF.

This chain connects TRBV5-1 to TRBJ1-4, with D hard to call. V lost 4 bases to trimming and J lost 7 bases, with 14 bases between them. The length of the CDR3 is 14 residues. From germline, CDR1 is SGHRS and CDR2 YFSETQ. The CDR3 DNA is TGCGCCAGCAGCCCACCCGAGCAACCTGAAAAACTGTTTTTT. Translation: CASSPPEQPEKLFF.

The table lists this clone with a count of one. The V gene is TRBV11-2, the J gene TRBJ2-1; perhaps TRBD2 as D (6 bases). The CDR3 consists of 16 residues. V was trimmed by 3 bases and J by 6 bases, leaving 18 bases between them. CDR1 and CDR2 from the germline V gene are SGHAT and FQNNGV. This chain's CDR3 is CASSFGGLRVGNEQFF. The CDR3 DNA is TGTGCCAGCAGCTTCGGGGGTCTTCGAGTAGGCAATGAGCAGTTCTTC.

The chain joins TRBV7-9 to TRBJ2-5; D remains unclear. The DNA end favors TRBJ2-7, so the J call may be wrong. Germline assignment: CDR1 SEHNR and CDR2 FQNEAQ (reference sequence). The CDR3 extends over 13 amino acids. DNA of the CDR3: TGTGCCAGCAGCTGGTCTCTATCCTACGAGCAGTACTTC. Encoded protein: CASSWSLSYEQYF.

Of note for this clone: Without the conserved terminal phenylalanine or tryptophan, this CDR3 likely stems from a read error. J is TRBJ1-3 and V is TRBV29-1; no clear D. Trimming shortened V by 8 bases and J by 3 bases, and 14 bases separated the two germline ends. Germline loops: CDR1 SQVTM, CDR2 ANQGSEA. This CDR3 contains 13 residues. This chain's CDR3 is CSFSDSGGNTIYL. The CDR3 bases are TGCAGCTTTTCCGATTCGGGTGGAAACACCATATATCTT.

Only a few counts were recorded for this clone. The chain couples TRBV5-1 to TRBJ2-2, with 7 bases lining up with TRBD1. CDR3 length: 15 amino acids. The germline V gene encodes CDR1 SGHRS and CDR2 YFSETQ. V lost 5 bases and J lost 4; bases outside the gene matches: 8. The DNA for the CDR3 is TGCGCCAGCAGGATGACAGGGAAGGGCACCGGGGAGCTGTTTTTT. Its protein product is CASRMTGKGTGELFF.

J is TRBJ1-4 and V is TRBV5-1; 7 bases are a match to TRBD1. The germline V gene has CDR1 SGHRS and CDR2 YFSETQ. The CDR3 is 13 amino acids. The trim removed 3 bases at V and 10 bases at J, leaving 6 bases unmatched. CDR3 bases: TGCGCCAGCAGCTGGGGGACAGACGGAAAACTGTTTTTT. It is translated as CASSWGTDGKLFF.

This clone was seen a handful of times. This chain links TRBV5-1 with TRBJ1-5; the D is unclear. The CDR3 length is 14 residues. The V and J ends lost 1 base and 5 bases respectively, with 10 bases between them. Per germline, CDR1 SGHRS and CDR2 YFSETQ. Here the CDR3 reads CASSLLGRDQPQHF. CDR3 DNA: TGCGCCAGCAGCTTGTTGGGGAGGGATCAGCCCCAGCATTTT.

This clone was observed a few times. This rearrangement joins TRBV30 to TRBJ2-1; weak D call: TRBD2 (6 bases). The CDR3 has 16 residues. The ends were cut back, 2 bases at V and 4 bases at J, with 18 bases in the middle. Per the germline V gene, CDR1 is GTSNPN and CDR2 is SVGIG (reference sequence). CDR3 DNA sequence: TGTGCCTGGAGTTATTCCCCGGGACTCCTTTACAATGAGCAGTTCTTC. Its translation: CAWSYSPGLLYNEQFF.

The gene calls are TRBV23-1 and TRBJ1-1; D unclear. TRBV23-1 is an open reading frame, and its role is uncertain. This CDR3 is built from 15 residues. V shed 3 bases and J shed 2 bases, with 13 bases lying between them. This CDR3 reads CASSHPTARNTEAFF. The CDR3 DNA reads as TGCGCCAGCAGTCATCCCACCGCTAGAAACACTGAAGCTTTCTTT.